Described below is a single T cell receptor beta chain sequence and its context. Its antigen is not known. The TCR beta CDR3 regions underwent amplification using RNA transcripts as the source. First-round RT-PCR with HTBI primers amplified the TCR CDR3 region. One entry per CDR3 protein results from TCRdb running MiXCR on the multiplex PCR reads. The table has about 560,000 distinct CDR3 sequences, over 15% seen once. V lost 1 base and J 6 bases, leaving 11 bases between the germline ends. Germline CDR1 is SGHAT and CDR2 is FQNNGV. The CDR3 loop spans 14 amino acids. These data belong to a study of T cells in Graves' hyperthyroidism and ophthalmopathy. Patients aged 18 to 65 had newly diagnosed hyperthyroidism lasting under 2 months. Patients with uncontrolled infections, other autoimmune diseases, pregnancy or lactation were excluded. Study-level results: Blood shared most expanded thyroid clonotypes above 0.001.

The sequence came from a young woman with Graves' hyperthyroidism. This chain uses TRBV11-2 with TRBJ2-3; D uncertain. The sequenced sample was blood. Written as DNA, the CDR3 is TGTGCCAGCAGCTTAGGGTCTCGCTTTGATACGCAGTATTTT. This sequence encodes CASSLGSRFDTQYF.